This T cell receptor (beta chain) was recorded in a study of cytomegalovirus exposure and HLA in healthy donors. Germline V lookup: CDR1 MGHRA, CDR2 YSYEKL. CDR3 length: 17 residues. V was pared by 0 bases and J by 5 bases, with 10 bases of the junction left unmatched. With respect to this clone: Its specificity is unknown.

The data were produced by immunoSEQ multiplex PCR, yet TCRdb's version contains in-frame clones alone and is incomplete. The data hold 71,000 or so clones, with 94% observed a single time. The donors were in the approximately 120-subject validation cohort; that cohort was separate from the 666-subject first cohort. Overall study findings and caveats: Listed as cytomegalovirus-associated were 150 to 200 TCR beta chains. The study found most TCR sequences rare, yet found some public TCRs in many donors. According to a subsequent analysis, TCR clusters from the first cohort were inclined to appear together in the 110 or so validation repertoires.

Sequences were obtained from PBMCs. This sequence originates from a woman between 18 and 29 years old in good health and CMV-seronegative. V and J are TRBV4-1 and TRBJ1-5, with 7 bases lining up with TRBD1. The CDR3 DNA is TGCGCCAGCAGCCAAGAAGGGGGCAGGTTGAGTGATCAGCCCCAGCATTTT. It codes for CASSQEGGRLSDQPQHF.